The next 11 T cell receptor beta chains were all read from a single sample in a study of blood T cells in healthy people across ages (dated by TCRdb to the mid-2010s). Receptors were amplified or captured by 5' RACE. Sequencing was performed on an Illumina HiSeq 2500. The second PCR ran for about 7 to 11 cycles and used a J-beta primer mix along with a sample-barcoded 5' primer. TCRdb redid the processing of the public reads, applying fastp at Q25 and MiXCR, and retained in-frame beta chains. Here each entry gathers all rows of one CDR3 protein and keeps the most common genes and DNA. A total of about 540,000 distinct CDR3 sequences appear in this sample, 24% of them only once. The biggest ten clones account for roughly 10% of the sample. The same specimen was also included in a second study, on T cells of mothers and their children.

The sample was blood. The receptors stem from a boy aged 5 to 17 in good health.

This clonotype was seen only a few times. The chain employs TRBV20-1 and TRBJ1-2, with 7 positions matching TRBD1. The V and J ends lost 5 bases and 4 bases, in that order; junction bases with no gene match: 1. The V gene's germline CDR1 is DFQATT and CDR2 SNEGSKA (reference sequence). The CDR3 length is 11 residues. CDR3 nucleotide sequence: TGCAGTGCTTACAGGGGCTATGGCTACACCTTC. Its translation: CSAYRGYGYTF.

This chain links TRBV4-3 with TRBJ2-7; D may be TRBD2 (5 bases). The CDR3 totals 14 residues. The V end lost 0 bases, the J end lost 3 bases, and 9 bases lay between the germline ends. Germline V lookup: CDR1 LGHNA, CDR2 YSLEER. CDR3 region: CASSQDREFYEQYF. In DNA, the CDR3 is TGCGCCAGCAGCCAAGATCGGGAATTCTACGAGCAGTACTTC.

The table lists this clonotype with a few counts. V and J are TRBV29-1 and TRBJ1-2; D not certain. V shed 1 base and J shed 8 bases, with 11 bases lying between them. The length of the CDR3 is 12 residues. CDR1 is SQVTM and CDR2 is ANQGSEA in the germline V gene. CDR3 nucleotides: TGCAGCGTTGAAGGTTTCATACGGGGCTACACCTTC. Protein sequence: CSVEGFIRGYTF.

The V gene is TRBV29-1, the J gene TRBJ2-2, with a weak D call TRBD1 (7 bases). This CDR3 region has 17 residues. Per germline, CDR1 SQVTM and CDR2 ANQGSEA. V was trimmed by 6 bases and J by 4 bases, leaving 24 bases between them. The CDR3 reads CSVGTSGGGRSTGELFF. CDR3 coding DNA: TGCAGCGTGGGTACCTCTGGAGGGGGCAGGAGCACCGGGGAGCTGTTTTTT.

The rearrangement uses TRBV7-9 and TRBJ1-4; D remains unclear. The CDR3 length is 13 residues. Germline V gene data show CDR1 as SEHNR and CDR2 as FQNEAQ (reference sequence). V lost 5 bases to trimming and J lost 7 bases, with 11 bases between them. The CDR3 protein is CASSPDWGEKLFF. The CDR3 nucleotides read TGTGCCAGCAGCCCAGATTGGGGTGAAAAACTGTTTTTT.

This clonotype was detected a few times. The V and J genes are TRBV4-1 and TRBJ2-1; TRBD2 aligns across 7 bases. Germline values: CDR1 MGHRA, CDR2 YSYEKL. The CDR3 totals 17 residues. With V trimmed by 0 bases and J by 2 bases, 7 bases remained unmatched. The CDR3 DNA reads as TGCGCCAGCAGCCAAGATGGTACTAGCGAGACCTACAATGAGCAGTTCTTC. Protein product: CASSQDGTSETYNEQFF.

This clonotype has more than one count but fewer than ten. The J gene is TRBJ1-2, the V gene TRBV6-2 or TRBV6-3; D possibly corresponds to TRBD1 (5 bases). V was trimmed by 0 bases and J by 8 bases, leaving 22 bases between them. The CDR3 is made up of 17 amino acids. Germline lookup yields CDR1 MNHEY and CDR2 SVGEGT. CDR3 nucleotide sequence: TGTGCCAGCAGTTACTCGTGGTATGCAGGGATTGCGCGCGGCTACACCTTC. It codes for CASSYSWYAGIARGYTF.

There are a few counts of this clonotype. The CDR3 bases are TGTGCCAGCAGCTCAGACAGTGGAGAGACCCAGTACTTC. Its protein product is CASSSDSGETQYF. The chain uses TRBV5-4 and TRBJ2-5; tentative D call: TRBD1 (5 bases). Germline CDR1 SGHNT, CDR2 YYREEE (reference sequence). V lost 3 bases to trimming and J lost 4 bases, with 10 bases between them. The CDR3 runs to 13 residues.

This clonotype was found a few times. The V and J genes are TRBV5-5 and TRBJ1-4, with D unresolved. V was cut by 2 bases and J by 0 bases, with 5 bases left in between. The germline V gene encodes CDR1 SGHKS and CDR2 YYEKEE (reference sequence). This CDR3 is built from 14 residues. CDR3 protein: CASSFFSTNEKLFF. The CDR3 DNA reads as TGTGCCAGCAGCTTCTTTTCAACTAATGAAAAACTGTTTTTT. Supplemented by reference TRBV5-5 and TRBJ1-4, the full variable domain reads DAGVTQSPTHLIKTRGQQVTLRCSPISGHKSVSWYQQVLGQGPQFIFQYYEKEERGRGNFPDRFSARQFPNYSSELNVNALLLGDSALYLCASSFFSTNEKLFFGSGTQLSVL.

This clonotype was found a few times. The chain uses TRBV5-1 and TRBJ2-2, with unresolved D. The CDR3 length is 12 residues. Germline CDR1 SGHRS, CDR2 YFSETQ. The germline V and J ends were trimmed by 7 bases and 3 bases, with 7 bases remaining between them. The DNA of the CDR3 is TGCGCCAGCCACCGGGACACCGGGGAGCTGTTTTTT. This sequence encodes CASHRDTGELFF.

The chain carries TRBV12-3 or TRBV12-4 and TRBJ2-1, with D perhaps being TRBD1 or TRBD2 (5 bases each). The germline V and J ends were trimmed by 7 bases and 7 bases, with 14 bases remaining between them. The CDR3 spans 13 residues. The CDR3 here is CASTSWGWNEQFF. The DNA for the CDR3 is TGTGCCAGCACCTCCTGGGGGTGGAATGAGCAGTTCTTC.